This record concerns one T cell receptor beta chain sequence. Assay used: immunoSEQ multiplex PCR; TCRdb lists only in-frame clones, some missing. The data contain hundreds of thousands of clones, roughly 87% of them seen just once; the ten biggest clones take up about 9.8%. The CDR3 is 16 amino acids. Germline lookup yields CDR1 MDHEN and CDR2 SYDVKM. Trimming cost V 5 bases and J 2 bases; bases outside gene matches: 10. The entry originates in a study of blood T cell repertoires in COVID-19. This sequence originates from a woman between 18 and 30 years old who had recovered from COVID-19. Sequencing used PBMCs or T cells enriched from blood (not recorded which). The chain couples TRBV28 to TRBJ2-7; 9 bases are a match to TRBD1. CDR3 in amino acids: CASSKTGTGIPYEQYF. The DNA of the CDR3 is TGTGCCAGCAGTAAAACCGGGACAGGGATACCCTACGAGCAGTACTTC.